The 10 T cell receptor beta chains presented below share a single source sample, sequenced in a study of blood T cell repertoires in COVID-19 (dated by TCRdb to the early 2020s). The protocol used for the library was the immunoSEQ multiplex PCR assay. This is the immuneACCESS table as TCRdb keeps it, with only in-frame sequences that have V and J called. A part of the clones is gone; compared with another copy, unresolved V genes explain less than half, and the rest is unexplained. The sample contains 95,000 to 120,000 clones, more than 70% of them found a single time. The top ten hold less than 8.5% of the sample. Sequencing input: peripheral blood. The receptors shown here come from a woman aged 65 to 85 who had recovered from COVID-19.

The chain uses TRBV7-8 and TRBJ2-5, with no clear D. Germline V gives CDR1 SGHVS, CDR2 FQNEAQ. This CDR3 comprises 12 residues. V lost 5 bases, J lost 5 bases, and 9 bases lay in between. CDR3 residues: CASSPIRETQYF. DNA for the CDR3: TGTGCCAGCAGCCCCATTCGGGAGACCCAGTACTTC.

The chain carries TRBV19 and TRBJ2-7; 11 bases agree with TRBD2. This CDR3 region has 15 residues. With 3 bases clipped from V and 2 bases from J, the junction kept 3 bases outside the gene matches. Germline CDR1 and CDR2: LNHDA and SQIVND (reference sequence). The CDR3 sequence is CASSIRLAGTYEQYF. CDR3 in DNA: TGTGCCAGTAGTATCCGACTAGCGGGGACCTACGAGCAGTACTTC.

The genes are TRBV29-1 and TRBJ2-7; 7 bases align to TRBD2. Germline V lookup: CDR1 SQVTM, CDR2 ANQGSEA. Trimming cost V 0 bases and J 2 bases; bases outside gene matches: 7. The CDR3 is 15 amino acids. The CDR3 DNA reads as TGCAGCGTTGAAGATCTGGCGGGAGCGCCCTACGAGCAGTACTTC. Its translation: CSVEDLAGAPYEQYF.

The chain is built from TRBV6-6 and TRBJ1-3, with D perhaps matching TRBD1 (5 bases). V dropped 3 bases and J dropped 0 bases, with 6 bases sitting between them. The CDR3 is 14 residues long. Germline V lookup: CDR1 MNHNY, CDR2 SVGAGI (reference sequence). CDR3 bases: TGTGCCAGCAGTTATAGGGGCTCTGGAAACACCATATATTTT. Its protein is CASSYRGSGNTIYF.

This rearrangement joins TRBV9 to TRBJ1-5, with D unresolved. Germline CDR1 is SGDLS and CDR2 is YYNGEE. This CDR3 is 13 amino acids long. Trimming shortened V by 1 base and J by 2 bases, and 4 bases separated the two germline ends. The CDR3, as DNA: TGTGCCAGCAGCGTATCGGGCAATCAGCCCCAGCATTTT. As protein: CASSVSGNQPQHF.

V usage is TRBV27 and J usage is TRBJ2-7, with TRBD1 matching 7 bases. Germline lookup yields CDR1 MNHEY and CDR2 SMNVEV (reference sequence). The CDR3 contains 15 residues. The V gene end was trimmed by 3 bases and the J gene end by 4 bases; junction bases not matched to a gene: 9. CDR3 protein: CASSLGQRSGYEQYF. The CDR3 DNA reads as TGTGCCAGCAGTTTGGGACAGCGTTCGGGATACGAGCAGTACTTC.

The V gene is TRBV7-3, the J gene TRBJ2-7, with a weak D call TRBD2 (6 bases). Per the germline V gene, CDR1 is SGHTA and CDR2 is FQGTGA. The germline V and J ends were trimmed by 1 base and 2 bases, with 15 bases remaining between them. The CDR3 is made up of 16 amino acids. As DNA, the CDR3 is TGTGCCAGCAGCTTAATACCCGGGGGTCCCGCCTACGAGCAGTACTTC. The encoded protein is CASSLIPGGPAYEQYF.

V and J are TRBV7-2 and TRBJ2-3, with D possibly TRBD2 on 6 matching bases. V was pared by 7 bases and J by 8 bases, with 19 bases between. This CDR3 has 14 residues. CDR1 is SGHTA and CDR2 is FQGNSA in the germline V gene. The CDR3: CASTPGLPPLTQYF. In nucleotides, the CDR3 is TGTGCCAGCACCCCGGGACTCCCTCCCCTTACGCAGTATTTT.

V is TRBV7-3 and J is TRBJ2-1; 7 bases line up with TRBD2. The CDR3 extends over 13 amino acids. The germline CDR1 and CDR2 sequences are SGHTA and FQGTGA. The V and J ends lost 6 bases and 9 bases, in that order; junction bases with no gene match: 8. The CDR3 DNA reads as TGTGCCAGCAGTTTCCAGCGGGGATCTGAGCAGTTCTTC. Residues: CASSFQRGSEQFF.

V and J are TRBV5-1 and TRBJ2-1; TRBD2 matches at 10 bases. CDR3 length equals 15 residues. Germline CDR1 and CDR2: SGHRS and YFSETQ. J gave up 7 bases and V 2 bases, and 6 bases lay outside the gene matches. CDR3 in amino acids: CASSFRLAGTNEQFF. The DNA for the CDR3 is TGCGCCAGCAGCTTCAGACTAGCGGGTACTAATGAGCAGTTCTTC. The whole variable domain, filled in from reference TRBV5-1 and TRBJ2-1, reads KAGVTQTPRYLIKTRGQQVTLSCSPISGHRSVSWYQQTPGQGLQFLFEYFSETQRNKGNFPGRFSGRQFSNSRSEMNVSTLELGDSALYLCASSFRLAGTNEQFFGPGTRLTVL.